Each of the 17 T cell receptor beta chains below was sequenced from the same sample in a study of T-cell reconstitution after alpha-beta-depleted transplantation in children. It was with unique molecular identifiers that the TCRbeta library was prepared. TCRdb ran MiXCR on the PCR reads and lists one entry per CDR3 protein. In the table there are about 420,000 distinct CDR3 sequences, approximately 11% of which are singletons. The material was PBMCs from the stem cell graft donor, obtained from the stem cell graft. Every receptor here comes from a human donor who donated a stem cell graft to a child with acute myeloid leukemia.

CDR3 in DNA: TGCAGTGCTAGTCAAGCATTAGCGGGCACCTACGAGCAGTACTTC. Its protein product is CSASQALAGTYEQYF. The V and J genes are TRBV20-1 and TRBJ2-7, with TRBD2 matching 7 bases. CDR3 size: 15 residues. Germline V gene data show CDR1 as DFQATT and CDR2 as SNEGSKA (reference sequence). The trim removed 3 bases at V and 2 bases at J, leaving 10 bases unmatched.

The chain joins TRBV29-1 to TRBJ2-3, with TRBD1 matching 9 bases. Germline V gene sequence: CDR1 SQVTM, CDR2 ANQGSEA. V dropped 6 bases and J dropped 2; count of bases not matched to a gene: 9. The CDR3 contains 15 residues. The CDR3 reads CSVRSTGGITDTQYF. CDR3 bases: TGCAGCGTGCGATCGACAGGGGGAATCACAGATACGCAGTATTTT.

This rearrangement joins TRBV5-1 to TRBJ2-7, with D possibly being TRBD1 (6 bases). This CDR3 is built from 14 residues. V shed 7 bases and J shed 7 bases, with 21 bases lying between them. CDR1 is SGHRS and CDR2 is YFSETQ in the germline V gene. The CDR3, as DNA: TGCGCCAGCCGATCAGGGGCCGGGATTGGAGAGCAGTACGTC. Protein: CASRSGAGIGEQYV.

This clonotype turned up a few times. J is TRBJ2-2 and V is TRBV9; D may be TRBD1 or TRBD2 (5 bases each). Germline assignment: CDR1 SGDLS and CDR2 YYNGEE. The CDR3 has 16 amino acids. The V end lost 0 bases, the J end lost 7 bases, and 16 bases lay between the germline ends. CDR3 sequence (DNA): TGTGCCAGCAGCGTAGAACCGGGACCATCTAGCGGGGAGCTGTTTTTT. Translating gives CASSVEPGPSSGELFF.

This clonotype was detected a few times. The V call is TRBV5-1, the J call TRBJ2-3; the D is unclear. The V end lost 0 bases, the J end lost 1 base, and 9 bases lay between the germline ends. Germline-derived CDR1 and CDR2 are SGHRS and YFSETQ. The CDR3 loop spans 15 amino acids. In DNA, the CDR3 is TGCGCCAGCAGCTTGGTGGAAGAGGGCACAGATACGCAGTATTTT. It is translated as CASSLVEEGTDTQYF.

This clonotype was counted only a few times. The V call is TRBV7-6, the J call TRBJ1-4; D might be TRBD1 (5 bases). The CDR3 is made up of 14 amino acids. CDR1 and CDR2 (germline): SGHVS, FNYEAQ. V lost 3 bases and J lost 3, with 8 bases in between. CDR3 in amino acids: CASSLSTANEKLFF. The CDR3 nucleotides read TGTGCCAGCAGCTTGTCGACAGCTAATGAAAAACTGTTTTTT.

This clonotype was seen ten or more times. The V call is TRBV7-3, the J call TRBJ1-1; weak D call: TRBD1 (5 bases). Germline lookup yields CDR1 SGHTA and CDR2 FQGTGA. V was clipped by 5 bases and J by 1 base, with 20 bases between them. There are 17 residues in the CDR3. DNA for the CDR3: TGTGCCAGCAGCCCCGCGATCGGGGGAGGACCGAACACTGAAGCTTTCTTT. It is translated as CASSPAIGGGPNTEAFF.

This sequence joins TRBV30 and TRBJ1-1; tentative D call: TRBD1 (5 bases). The CDR3 contains 12 residues. Germline V gene lookup returns CDR1 GTSNPN and CDR2 SVGIG (reference sequence). CDR3 DNA sequence: TGTGGGGGGGGGTTGCTGAACACTGAAGCTTTCTTT. Translating it yields CGGGLLNTEAFF.

This clonotype was seen a few times. This chain connects TRBV5-1 to TRBJ2-2; maybe TRBD2 (6 bases). The V end was cut by 1 base, the J end by 5 bases, with 15 bases between. CDR1 is SGHRS, CDR2 YFSETQ, per germline. The CDR3 covers 16 residues. The CDR3 region has the DNA TGCGCCAGCAGCTTGTATCTTAGCGGAACTACCGGGGAGCTGTTTTTT. Encoded protein: CASSLYLSGTTGELFF.

The chain links TRBV30 to TRBJ2-2; perhaps TRBD1 as D (6 bases). Trimming took 4 bases from V and 4 from J, leaving 13 bases between them. The CDR3 covers 14 residues. CDR1 GTSNPN and CDR2 SVGIG come from the germline V gene (reference sequence). The CDR3 coding sequence is TGTGCCTGGAACAGGGCGAAGGGCACCGGGGAGCTGTTTTTT. Residues: CAWNRAKGTGELFF.

The V call is TRBV20-1, the J call TRBJ2-1, with 9 bases identical to TRBD2. CDR1 DFQATT and CDR2 SNEGSKA come from the germline V gene (reference sequence). This CDR3 is built from 15 residues. Germline trimming cut 3 bases from V and 7 bases from J; bases unmatched to any gene: 10. The CDR3 sequence: CSARGRTSDVNEQFF. The CDR3, as DNA: TGCAGTGCTAGGGGTCGGACTAGCGATGTTAATGAGCAGTTCTTC.

This clonotype was counted a few times. The chain links TRBV2 to TRBJ2-4; the match to TRBD1 covers 9 bases. Trimming at V came to 11 bases and at J to 7 bases, leaving 12 bases not matched to a gene. Germline assignment: CDR1 SNHLY and CDR2 FYNNEI. CDR3 length: 14 amino acids. The CDR3 DNA reads TGTGCCTCCAGGGACAGGGAAAGTACGAACATTCAGTACTTC. The encoded protein is CASRDRESTNIQYF.

The genes are TRBV5-4 and TRBJ2-2, with 8 bases that match TRBD2. Germline CDR1 and CDR2: SGHNT and YYREEE (reference sequence). The CDR3 spans 15 residues. The J segment lost 4 bases and the V segment lost 1 base, leaving 3 bases of the junction unmatched. The CDR3 sequence: CASSLISGSTGELFF. The CDR3 region has the DNA TGTGCCAGCAGCTTGATAAGCGGGAGCACCGGGGAGCTGTTTTTT.

Only a few counts were recorded for this clonotype. The chain employs TRBV5-1 and TRBJ1-1; no definite D call. V lost 7 bases and J 5 bases, leaving 21 bases between the germline ends. The CDR3 runs to 15 residues. CDR1 SGHRS and CDR2 YFSETQ come from the germline V gene. The CDR3 coding sequence is TGCGCCAGCGCTGTGCTGGTTGGAGGGTCAACTGAAGCTTTCTTT. Protein product: CASAVLVGGSTEAFF.

V gene TRBV6-1 combines with J gene TRBJ2-1, with 8 bases matching TRBD1. The V gene end was trimmed by 5 bases and the J gene end by 7 bases; junction bases not matched to a gene: 10. From germline, CDR1 is MNHNS and CDR2 SASEGT. The CDR3 sequence is 15 residues long. The CDR3 bases are TGTGCCAGCAGTCCGCGGCGGACAGGGTGGAATGAGCAGTTCTTC. Its protein product is CASSPRRTGWNEQFF.

CDR3 region: CASNHGGRGNYGYTF. The CDR3, as DNA: TGCGCCAGCAACCACGGCGGGCGGGGGAACTATGGCTACACCTTC. The chain links TRBV4-1 to TRBJ1-2, with a possible D match to TRBD1 (5 bases). The V end lost 7 bases, the J end lost 2 bases, and 17 bases lay between the germline ends. The CDR3 runs 15 residues. CDR1 MGHRA and CDR2 YSYEKL come from the germline V gene.

There are a few counts of this clonotype. The V and J genes are TRBV24-1 and TRBJ2-6; 7 bases line up with TRBD1. The CDR3 has 16 amino acids. CDR1 and CDR2 from the germline V gene are KGHDR and SFDVKD. The trim removed 2 bases at V and 2 bases at J, leaving 2 bases unmatched. This CDR3 reads CATSDSTGAGANVLTF. CDR3 sequence (DNA): TGTGCCACCAGTGATTCCACAGGGGCTGGGGCCAACGTCCTGACTTTC.